This TCR beta chain was retrieved from a study of blood T cell repertoires in COVID-19. Looking at the study overall: Material from acute and convalescent COVID-19 was sourced from the United States, Italy and Spain. T cells, B-cell-depleted T cells, or PBMCs supplied cDNA or gDNA.

Original handling: Reference gene primer amplification gave nucleated cell count estimates. Assay used: immunoSEQ multiplex PCR; TCRdb lists only in-frame clones, some missing. The DNA gave D and trimming, while V, J and clone size come from that table. This repertoire shows roughly 200,000 clones, around 87% found once; its top ten account for about 22%. Participants' reported clinical history set cohort assignment. The CDR3 sequence is 17 residues long. Germline V gene sequence: CDR1 LGHNA, CDR2 YSLEER. V trimming: 0 bases; J trimming: 8 bases; junction bases outside the gene matches: 11. This chain uses TRBV4-3 with TRBJ2-1, with 9 bases fitting TRBD2. Sequencing input: PBMCs or T cells enriched from blood (not recorded which). The sequence derives from a woman between 35 and 50 years old in a cohort exposed to, infected with or recovered from COVID-19 (not recorded which). CDR3 region: CASSQDPIAGAQDEQFF. The CDR3 nucleotides read TGCGCCAGCAGCCAAGATCCTATAGCGGGAGCCCAGGATGAGCAGTTCTTC.